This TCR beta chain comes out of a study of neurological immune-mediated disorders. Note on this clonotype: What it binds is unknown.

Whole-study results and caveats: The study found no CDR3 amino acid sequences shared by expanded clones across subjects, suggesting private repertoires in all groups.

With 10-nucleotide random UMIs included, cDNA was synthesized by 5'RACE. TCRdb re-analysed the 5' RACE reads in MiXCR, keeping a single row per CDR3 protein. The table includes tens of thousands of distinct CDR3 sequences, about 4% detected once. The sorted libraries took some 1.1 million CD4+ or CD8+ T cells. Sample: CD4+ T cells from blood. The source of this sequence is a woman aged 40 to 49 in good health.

CDR3 region: CASSPSQDTQYF. The CDR3 DNA reads as TGTGCCAGCAGCCCTAGCCAGGATACGCAGTATTTT. The chain carries TRBV7-2 and TRBJ2-3, with TRBD2 as a possible D gene (5 bases). The CDR3 extends over 12 amino acids. Trimming left V 5 bases short and J 6 bases short, with 9 bases between. Germline CDR1 and CDR2: SGHTA and FQGNSA.